This is a list of T cell receptor beta chains from one sample in a study of beta chain features in type 1 diabetes. Profiled with immunoSEQ multiplex PCR; TCRdb holds only in-frame clones, not every one. Seen here are more than 100,000 clones, around 10% observed once, and the top ten hold 0.65% to 0.75%. The specimen was central memory CD4+ T cells from blood. All receptors derive from a man younger than 40 with type 1 diabetes. The CDR3 runs from the conserved cysteine through the conserved F or W. The D gene is left open where the match is weak.

V gene: TRBV7-9
J gene: TRBJ2-7
D gene: -
CDR3 protein: CATRRQGGYEQYF

V gene: TRBV28
J gene: TRBJ1-6
D gene: -
CDR3 protein: CASKTVDSPLHF

V gene: TRBV7-2
J gene: TRBJ2-2
D gene: TRBD2
CDR3 protein: CASSLAAGAGELFF

V gene: TRBV7-9
J gene: TRBJ2-1
D gene: TRBD1
CDR3 protein: CASSPRGHGDNEQFF

V gene: TRBV18
J gene: TRBJ1-1
D gene: TRBD1
CDR3 protein: CATKGAGVEKSTEAFF

V gene: TRBV7-3
J gene: TRBJ2-6
D gene: -
CDR3 protein: CASSRPSGGANVLTF

V gene: TRBV7-3
J gene: TRBJ1-1
D gene: TRBD1
CDR3 protein: CASSPDRGWTEAFF

V gene: TRBV25-1
J gene: TRBJ2-7
D gene: TRBD1
CDR3 protein: CASSSAGGRPPGQYF

V gene: TRBV27
J gene: TRBJ1-6
D gene: TRBD1
CDR3 protein: CASRGQGDSPLHF

V gene: TRBV28
J gene: TRBJ1-1
D gene: TRBD1
CDR3 protein: CASQTLQGSRGAFF

V gene: TRBV2
J gene: TRBJ2-5
D gene: -
CDR3 protein: CASRQSGQETQYF

V gene: TRBV11-3
J gene: TRBJ2-1
D gene: -
CDR3 protein: CASSPQPGEQFF

V gene: TRBV25-1
J gene: TRBJ2-1
D gene: -
CDR3 protein: CASSRAGNLQVEQFF

V gene: TRBV5-1
J gene: TRBJ2-7
D gene: TRBD2
CDR3 protein: CASSFLLAGASSSYEQYF

V gene: TRBV25-1
J gene: TRBJ2-1
D gene: -
CDR3 protein: CASSELGGQSYNEQFF

V gene: TRBV7-2
J gene: TRBJ2-7
D gene: TRBD1
CDR3 protein: CASRRTGQGPYEQYF

V gene: TRBV21-1
J gene: TRBJ1-2
D gene: -
CDR3 protein: CASDDTNYGYTF

V gene: TRBV7-2
J gene: TRBJ2-7
D gene: -
CDR3 protein: CASSLGAYSYEQYF

V gene: TRBV5-4
J gene: TRBJ2-6
D gene: -
CDR3 protein: CASSLGEPSGANVLTF

V gene: TRBV5-1
J gene: TRBJ2-2
D gene: -
CDR3 protein: CASTPANTGELFF

V gene: TRBV28
J gene: TRBJ2-7
D gene: TRBD1
CDR3 protein: CASRGGQGTVQYF

V gene: TRBV2
J gene: TRBJ1-6
D gene: -
CDR3 protein: CASSDLGRGESPLHF

V gene: TRBV7-3
J gene: TRBJ2-1
D gene: TRBD1
CDR3 protein: CASSSQGDRNNEQFF

V gene: TRBV28
J gene: TRBJ1-1
D gene: -
CDR3 protein: CASSPPAAGTEAFF

V gene: TRBV6-5
J gene: TRBJ2-7
D gene: -
CDR3 protein: CASRDGAGNEQYF

V gene: TRBV18
J gene: TRBJ2-5
D gene: -
CDR3 protein: CASSRGLLGETQYF

V gene: TRBV4-1
J gene: TRBJ2-5
D gene: -
CDR3 protein: CASSSRGGGAEETQYF

V gene: TRBV4-2
J gene: TRBJ2-1
D gene: -
CDR3 protein: CASSYRLDYNEQFF

V gene: TRBV29-1
J gene: TRBJ2-5
D gene: -
CDR3 protein: CSVGPQETQYF

V gene: TRBV18
J gene: TRBJ2-5
D gene: TRBD1
CDR3 protein: CASSPAGTVETQYF

V gene: TRBV5-8
J gene: TRBJ1-2
D gene: TRBD1
CDR3 protein: CAPDKQGAWGGYTF

V gene: TRBV2
J gene: TRBJ2-7
D gene: TRBD2
CDR3 protein: CASSTLAGVRNEQYF